This T cell receptor beta chain came from a study of resident and recirculating memory T cells in vitiligo. Here immunoSEQ multiplex PCR was the method, and the copy in TCRdb shows in-frame clones only, minus some. The data contain roughly 80,000 clones, 92% of them seen just once; the ten biggest clones take up about 5.5%. V lost 5 bases and J 2 bases, leaving 8 bases between the germline ends. CDR3 length: 13 amino acids. In germline, CDR1 is SEHNR, CDR2 FQNEAQ (reference sequence). Study-level points and caveats: Sequences differed between biopsy sites and patients, suggesting private specificity.

With respect to this clone: Antigen specificity is unknown.

This sequence joins TRBV7-9 and TRBJ2-3; D is unresolved. The sequencing input was blood. The clonotype originates from a male donor with vitiligo. The CDR3 nucleotides are TGTGCCAGCAGCCTCCTCCTCACAGATACGCAGTATTTT. Translating it yields CASSLLLTDTQYF.